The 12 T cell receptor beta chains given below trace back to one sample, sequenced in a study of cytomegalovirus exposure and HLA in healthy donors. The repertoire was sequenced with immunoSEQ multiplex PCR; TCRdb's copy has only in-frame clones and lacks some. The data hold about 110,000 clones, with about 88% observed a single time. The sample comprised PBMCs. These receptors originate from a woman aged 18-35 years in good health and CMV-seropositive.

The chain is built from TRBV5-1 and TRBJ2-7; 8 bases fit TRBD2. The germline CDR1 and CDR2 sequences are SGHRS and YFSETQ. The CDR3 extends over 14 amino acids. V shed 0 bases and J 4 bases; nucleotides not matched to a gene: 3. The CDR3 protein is CASSLDPSGYEQYF. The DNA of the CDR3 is TGCGCCAGCAGCTTGGATCCTAGCGGGTACGAGCAGTACTTC.

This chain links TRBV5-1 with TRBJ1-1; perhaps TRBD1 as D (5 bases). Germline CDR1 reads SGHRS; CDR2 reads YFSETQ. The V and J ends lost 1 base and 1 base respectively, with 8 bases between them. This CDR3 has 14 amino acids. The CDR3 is CASSLRTTNTEAFF. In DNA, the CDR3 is TGCGCCAGCAGCTTGAGGACAACGAACACTGAAGCTTTCTTT.

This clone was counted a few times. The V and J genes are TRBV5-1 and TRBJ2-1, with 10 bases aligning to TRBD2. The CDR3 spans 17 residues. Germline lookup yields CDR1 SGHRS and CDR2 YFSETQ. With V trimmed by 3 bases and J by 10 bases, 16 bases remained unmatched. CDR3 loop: CASSSDLLAGAGGEQFF. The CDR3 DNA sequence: TGCGCCAGCAGCTCAGATTTGCTAGCGGGAGCGGGGGGAGAGCAGTTCTTC.

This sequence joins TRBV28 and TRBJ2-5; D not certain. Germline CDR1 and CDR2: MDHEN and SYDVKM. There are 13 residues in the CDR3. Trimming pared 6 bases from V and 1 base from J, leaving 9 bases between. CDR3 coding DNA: TGTGCCAGCAGAGAATACAGCCAAGAGACCCAGTACTTC. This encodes CASREYSQETQYF.

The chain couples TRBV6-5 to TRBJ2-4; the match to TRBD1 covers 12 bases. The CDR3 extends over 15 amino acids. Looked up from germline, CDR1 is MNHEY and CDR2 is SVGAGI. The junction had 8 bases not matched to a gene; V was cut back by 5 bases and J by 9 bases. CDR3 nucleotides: TGTGCCAGCAGTCGGGACAGGGGGCTTTCTGTCATTCAGTACTTC. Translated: CASSRDRGLSVIQYF.

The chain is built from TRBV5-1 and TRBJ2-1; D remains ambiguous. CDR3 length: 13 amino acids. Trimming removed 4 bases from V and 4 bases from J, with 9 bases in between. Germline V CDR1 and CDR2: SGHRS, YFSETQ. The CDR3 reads CASSHEPYNEQFF. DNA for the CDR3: TGCGCCAGCAGCCACGAGCCATACAATGAGCAGTTCTTC. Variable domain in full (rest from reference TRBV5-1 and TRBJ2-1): KAGVTQTPRYLIKTRGQQVTLSCSPISGHRSVSWYQQTPGQGLQFLFEYFSETQRNKGNFPGRFSGRQFSNSRSEMNVSTLELGDSALYLCASSHEPYNEQFFGPGTRLTVL.

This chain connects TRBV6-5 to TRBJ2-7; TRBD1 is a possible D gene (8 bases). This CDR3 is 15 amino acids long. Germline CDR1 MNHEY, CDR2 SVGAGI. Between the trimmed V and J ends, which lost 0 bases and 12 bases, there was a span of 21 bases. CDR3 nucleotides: TGTGCCAGCAGTTACTCGACAGGGGCAGGGGGGGTGTGGTACTTC. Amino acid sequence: CASSYSTGAGGVWYF.

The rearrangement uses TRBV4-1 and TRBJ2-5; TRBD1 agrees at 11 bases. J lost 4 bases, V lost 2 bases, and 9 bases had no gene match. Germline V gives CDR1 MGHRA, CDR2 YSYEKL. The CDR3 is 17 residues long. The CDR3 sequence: CASSQLGPGQGGETQYF. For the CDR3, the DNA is TGCGCCAGCAGCCAATTGGGACCGGGACAGGGGGGAGAGACCCAGTACTTC.

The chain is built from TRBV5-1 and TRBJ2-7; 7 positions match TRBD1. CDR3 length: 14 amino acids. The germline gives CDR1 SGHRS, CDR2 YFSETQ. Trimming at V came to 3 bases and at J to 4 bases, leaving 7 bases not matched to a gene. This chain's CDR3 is CASSWAGGNYEQYF. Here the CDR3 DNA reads TGCGCCAGCAGCTGGGCAGGGGGTAATTACGAGCAGTACTTC.

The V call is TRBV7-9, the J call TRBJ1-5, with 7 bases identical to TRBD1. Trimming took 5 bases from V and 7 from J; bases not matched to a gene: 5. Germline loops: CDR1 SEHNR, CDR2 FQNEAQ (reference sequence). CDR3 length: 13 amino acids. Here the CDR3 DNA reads TGTGCCAGCAGCCTCGACAGGGACCAGCCCCAGCATTTT. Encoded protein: CASSLDRDQPQHF.

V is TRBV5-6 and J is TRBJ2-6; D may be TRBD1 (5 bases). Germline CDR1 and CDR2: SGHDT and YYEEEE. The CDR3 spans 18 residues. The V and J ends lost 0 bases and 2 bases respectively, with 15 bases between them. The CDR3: CASSLEGWVAPGANVLTF. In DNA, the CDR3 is TGTGCCAGCAGCTTGGAGGGGTGGGTGGCTCCTGGGGCCAACGTCCTGACTTTC.

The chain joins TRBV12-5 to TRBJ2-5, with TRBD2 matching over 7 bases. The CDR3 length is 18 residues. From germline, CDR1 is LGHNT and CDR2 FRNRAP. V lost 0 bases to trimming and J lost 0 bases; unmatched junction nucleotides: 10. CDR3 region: CASGLVLAPGRYQETQYF. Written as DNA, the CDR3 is TGTGCTAGTGGTTTGGTACTAGCGCCAGGGAGGTACCAAGAGACCCAGTACTTC.